This T cell receptor (beta chain) was identified during a study of blood T cell repertoires in COVID-19. Study at large: The analysed material was cDNA or gDNA that came from T cells, B-cell-depleted T cells, or PBMCs.

The CDR3 sequence is 16 residues long. With V trimmed by 4 bases and J by 8 bases, 13 bases remained unmatched. Per the germline V gene, CDR1 is MNHNS and CDR2 is SASEGT. Sequencing used immunoSEQ multiplex PCR; TCRdb keeps in-frame clones, though not all of them. Of some 190,000 clones in the sample, about 85% were seen once. The chain carries TRBV6-1 and TRBJ1-4, with TRBD1 matching 7 bases. The clonotype originates from a man at least 80 years old with COVID-19, enrolled during active disease. Material for sequencing was peripheral blood. The DNA of the CDR3 is TGTGCCAGCAGTGGTATAAGACAGGGACCGAGGGAAAAACTGTTTTTT. Translation: CASSGIRQGPREKLFF.